This T cell receptor beta chain comes out of a study of blood T cell repertoires in COVID-19 (dated by TCRdb to about 2020). Turning to the overall study: The collaborator samples originated in the United States, Italy and Spain and spanned the acute and convalescent phases of COVID-19. The material from the prospective study consisted of cDNA or gDNA derived from T cells, B-cell-depleted T cells, or PBMCs. The dataset comprised deeply sampled blood TCRbeta repertoires from subjects exposed to, actively infected with, or recovered from COVID-19. The repertoires were released in a freely available public database intended as a resource for research on the immune response to SARS-CoV-2. Samples came from the ongoing ImmuneRACE study (first 160 participants) plus 1,254 subjects from 6 global collaborators. Nearly every sample came with metadata listing a de-identified subject ID, COVID-19 status, age in years and sex. HLA class I and class II types, where available, came from metadata supplied by the sample provider rather than from assay-based typing. Study-wide conclusions, independent of this receptor: How much clinical and demographic metadata was included differed by source and by participant, and the metadata was provided uncurated.

At one collaborating source in Seattle, patients were enrolled during active infection and were followed longitudinally through the course of disease. Whole blood was collected in K2EDTA tubes by collaborating institutions according to the institutions' own protocols. Collaborator samples were shipped for TCRbeta analysis as frozen whole blood, isolated PBMCs, or DNA extracted from either sample type. TCRbeta CDR3 regions were amplified from genomic DNA by means of the immunoSEQ Assay, a bias-controlled multiplex PCR. The study's processing was this. Nucleated cell counts per sample were estimated from amplification of reference gene primers within the assay. To quantify the absolute abundance of each unique TCRbeta CDR3 rearrangement, sequence reads were collapsed and filtered. Productive Simpson clonality was computed per sample as the square root of Simpson's diversity index over productive rearrangements. TCRdb limited this immuneACCESS table to in-frame rearrangements with V and J called. A share of clones is missing; checked studies link under half to unresolved V genes, and the rest is unexplained. The V and J calls and the clone size are those of that table, but D and trimming were determined from the DNA. This sample holds 250,000 to 300,000 clones; just under 90% were observed only once. Around 10% of the sample belongs to the ten largest clones.

Per the germline V gene (reference sequence), MNHEY is the CDR1 and SMNVEV is the CDR2. The CDR3 measures 13 amino acids from cysteine to phenylalanine. The only DNA kept is the CDR3, 39 bases in frame from the first base. Deletion took 6 bases off V and 0 bases off J, with a span of 9 bases between the germline ends. As for this clone: It has no known antigen specificity. No base quality values were provided; no much bigger clone lies one nucleotide off.

The sequencing sample was made of peripheral blood. The V gene is TRBV27 and the J gene is TRBJ2-7, with the D segment identity uncertain. The TCR sequence derives from a woman between 25 and 40 years old with COVID-19, enrolled during active disease. The CDR3 reads CASSQARSYEQYF. The nucleotides are TGTGCCAGCAGCCAGGCCCGCTCCTACGAGCAGTACTTC.